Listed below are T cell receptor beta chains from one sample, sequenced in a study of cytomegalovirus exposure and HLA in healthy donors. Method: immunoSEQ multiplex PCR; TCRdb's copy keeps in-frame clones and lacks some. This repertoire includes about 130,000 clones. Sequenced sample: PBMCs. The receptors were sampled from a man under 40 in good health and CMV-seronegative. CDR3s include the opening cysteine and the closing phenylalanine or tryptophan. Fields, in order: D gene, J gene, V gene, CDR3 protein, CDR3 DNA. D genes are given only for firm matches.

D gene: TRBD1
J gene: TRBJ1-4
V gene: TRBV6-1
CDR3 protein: CASSPRSGGGEKLFF
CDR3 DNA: TGTGCCAGCAGTCCCCGGTCAGGGGGCGGTGAAAAACTGTTTTTT

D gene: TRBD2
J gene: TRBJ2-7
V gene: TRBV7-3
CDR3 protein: CASSSTGLAGEEQYF
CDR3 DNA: TGTGCCAGCAGCTCGACGGGACTAGCGGGAGAAGAGCAGTACTTC

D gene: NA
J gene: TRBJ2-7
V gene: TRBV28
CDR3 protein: CASSSTDSYEQYF
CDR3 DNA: TGTGCCAGCAGTTCGACAGATTCCTACGAGCAGTACTTC

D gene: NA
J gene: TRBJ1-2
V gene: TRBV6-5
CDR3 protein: CASGTPYGYTF
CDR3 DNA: TGTGCCAGCGGGACACCTTATGGCTACACCTTC

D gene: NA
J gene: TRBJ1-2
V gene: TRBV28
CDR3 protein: CASSVLNYGYTF
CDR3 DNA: TGTGCCAGCAGTGTTCTTAACTATGGCTACACCTTC

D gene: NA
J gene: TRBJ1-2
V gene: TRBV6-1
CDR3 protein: CASSATQLGGYTF
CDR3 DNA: TGTGCCAGCAGTGCGACACAACTAGGGGGCTACACCTTC

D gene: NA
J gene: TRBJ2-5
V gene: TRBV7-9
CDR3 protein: CASSLGTQMYQETQYF
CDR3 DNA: TGTGCCAGCAGCTTAGGGACTCAGATGTACCAAGAGACCCAGTACTTC

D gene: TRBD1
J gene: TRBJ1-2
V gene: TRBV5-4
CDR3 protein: CASSRPGQGFNYGYTF
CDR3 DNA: TGTGCCAGCAGCCGACCTGGACAGGGCTTTAACTATGGCTACACCTTC

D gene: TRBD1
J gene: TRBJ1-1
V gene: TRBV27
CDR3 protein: CASRGTGLNTEAFF
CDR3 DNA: TGTGCCAGCAGGGGGACAGGGTTAAACACTGAAGCTTTCTTT

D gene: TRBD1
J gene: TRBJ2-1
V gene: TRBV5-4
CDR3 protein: CASSPGTGESNEQFF
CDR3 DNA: TGTGCCAGCAGCCCGGGGACAGGGGAGAGCAATGAGCAGTTCTTC

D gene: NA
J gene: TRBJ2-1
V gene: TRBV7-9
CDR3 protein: CASSLALNSYNEQFF
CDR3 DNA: TGTGCCAGCAGCTTAGCATTAAACTCCTACAATGAGCAGTTCTTC

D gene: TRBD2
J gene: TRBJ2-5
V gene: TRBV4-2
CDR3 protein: CASSQDGGLAVKETQYF
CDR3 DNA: TGTGCCAGCAGCCAAGATGGGGGACTAGCGGTTAAAGAGACCCAGTACTTC

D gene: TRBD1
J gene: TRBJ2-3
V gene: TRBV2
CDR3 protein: CASQPGTGSADTQYF
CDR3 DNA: TGTGCCAGCCAGCCAGGGACAGGGTCGGCAGATACGCAGTATTTT

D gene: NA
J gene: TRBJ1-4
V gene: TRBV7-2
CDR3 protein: CASRKGPGDEKLFF
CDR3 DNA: TGTGCCAGCAGGAAGGGGCCGGGGGATGAAAAACTGTTTTTT

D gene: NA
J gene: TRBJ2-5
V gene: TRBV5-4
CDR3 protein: CASSLGGRETQYF
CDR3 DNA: TGTGCCAGCAGCTTGGGGGGGCGGGAGACCCAGTACTTC

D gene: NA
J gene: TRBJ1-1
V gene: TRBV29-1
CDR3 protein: CSVVLNTEAFF
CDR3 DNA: TGCAGCGTTGTCTTGAACACTGAAGCTTTCTTT

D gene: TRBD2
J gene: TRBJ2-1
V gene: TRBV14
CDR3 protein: CASSQDLSTSGIYNEQFF
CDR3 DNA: TGTGCCAGCAGCCAAGATCTATCGACTAGCGGGATCTACAATGAGCAGTTCTTC

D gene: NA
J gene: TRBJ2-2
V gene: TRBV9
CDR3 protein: CASTRRGQTTGELFF
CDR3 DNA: TGTGCCAGCACCCGAAGGGGACAAACCACCGGGGAGCTGTTTTTT

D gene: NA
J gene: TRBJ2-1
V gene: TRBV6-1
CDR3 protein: CASKKEKGGLEQFF
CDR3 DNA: TGTGCCAGCAAGAAGGAGAAGGGCGGGCTTGAGCAGTTCTTC

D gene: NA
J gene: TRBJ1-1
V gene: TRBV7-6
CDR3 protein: CASSLANRDTEAFF
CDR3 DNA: TGTGCCAGCAGCTTAGCAAACAGGGATACTGAAGCTTTCTTT

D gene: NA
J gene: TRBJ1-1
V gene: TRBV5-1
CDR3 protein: CASSIPSGTTEAFF
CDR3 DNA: TGCGCCAGCAGCATTCCTTCCGGGACAACTGAAGCTTTCTTT

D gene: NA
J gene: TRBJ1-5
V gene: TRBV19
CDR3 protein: CASSQQGSNNQPQHF
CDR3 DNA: TGTGCCAGTAGCCAACAGGGCTCTAACAATCAGCCCCAGCATTTT

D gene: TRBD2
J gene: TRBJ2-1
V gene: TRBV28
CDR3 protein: CASRPTSGRDYNEQFF
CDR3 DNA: TGTGCCAGCAGGCCTACTAGCGGGAGGGACTACAATGAGCAGTTCTTC

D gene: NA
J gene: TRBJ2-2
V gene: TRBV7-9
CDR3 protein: CASTGRASRGTGELFF
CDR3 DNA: TGTGCCAGCACCGGACGGGCTTCCCGGGGCACCGGGGAGCTGTTTTTT

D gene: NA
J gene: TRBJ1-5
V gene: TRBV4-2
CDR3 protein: CASSQDRVLFNQPQHF
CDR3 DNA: TGTGCCAGCAGCCAAGATCGAGTCCTATTCAATCAGCCCCAGCATTTT

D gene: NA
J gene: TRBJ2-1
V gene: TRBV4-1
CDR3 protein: CASSQEPAGGQFF
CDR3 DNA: TGCGCCAGCAGCCAAGAACCAGCGGGCGGGCAGTTCTTC

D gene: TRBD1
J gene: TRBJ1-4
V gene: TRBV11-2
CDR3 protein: CASNQGAGEKLFF
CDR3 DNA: TGTGCCAGCAATCAGGGGGCTGGTGAAAAACTGTTTTTT

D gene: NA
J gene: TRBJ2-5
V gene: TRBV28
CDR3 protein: CASSLSERGETQYF
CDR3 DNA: TGTGCCAGCAGTCTCTCGGAGCGAGGAGAGACCCAGTACTTC

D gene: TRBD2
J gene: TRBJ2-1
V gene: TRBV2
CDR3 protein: CASSDPRLAGYNEQFF
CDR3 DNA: TGTGCCAGCAGTGACCCCCGACTAGCCGGCTACAATGAGCAGTTCTTC